This TCR beta chain was observed in a study of blood T cell repertoires in COVID-19. Study summary: Samples taken during acute and convalescent COVID-19 were collected in the United States, Italy and Spain.

Methods used by the authors: Reference gene primer amplification yielded estimated nucleated cell counts. This table comes from immunoSEQ multiplex PCR, and its TCRdb copy is limited to in-frame clones, with some not included. That table gives V, J and clone size, and the DNA gave D and trimming. This table has about 76,000 clones, 85% appearing once. The clonotype originates from a man aged 55 to 70 with COVID-19, enrolled during active disease. The sequenced sample was peripheral blood.

DNA for the CDR3: TGCGCCAGCAGCTTGAGAGGGCAGGGGGCTTCTAATGAAAAACTGTTTTTT. Amino acids: CASSLRGQGASNEKLFF. This sequence joins TRBV5-1 and TRBJ1-4; 8 bases match TRBD1. With 1 base clipped from V and 3 bases from J, the junction kept 8 bases outside the gene matches. Germline CDR1 is SGHRS and CDR2 is YFSETQ. CDR3 size: 17 residues.